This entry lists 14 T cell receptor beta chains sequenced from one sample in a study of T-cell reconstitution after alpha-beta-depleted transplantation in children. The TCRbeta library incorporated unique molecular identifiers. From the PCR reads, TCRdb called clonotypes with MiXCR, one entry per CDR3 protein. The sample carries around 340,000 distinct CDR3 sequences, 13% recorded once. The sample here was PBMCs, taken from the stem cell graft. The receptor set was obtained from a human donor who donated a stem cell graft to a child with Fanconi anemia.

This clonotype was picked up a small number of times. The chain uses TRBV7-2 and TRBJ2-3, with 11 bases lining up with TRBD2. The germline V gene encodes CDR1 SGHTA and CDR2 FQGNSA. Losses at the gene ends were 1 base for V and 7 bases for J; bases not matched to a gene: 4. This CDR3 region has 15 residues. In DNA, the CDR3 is TGTGCCAGCAGCTTAGTAACTAGCGGGGGAAATACGCAGTATTTT. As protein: CASSLVTSGGNTQYF.

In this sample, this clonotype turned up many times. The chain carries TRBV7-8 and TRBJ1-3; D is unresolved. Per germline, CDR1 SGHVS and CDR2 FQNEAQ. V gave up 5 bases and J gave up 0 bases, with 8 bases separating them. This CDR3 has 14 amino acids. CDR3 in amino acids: CASSRTASGNTIYF. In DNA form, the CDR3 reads TGTGCCAGCAGCAGGACGGCCTCTGGAAACACCATATATTTT.

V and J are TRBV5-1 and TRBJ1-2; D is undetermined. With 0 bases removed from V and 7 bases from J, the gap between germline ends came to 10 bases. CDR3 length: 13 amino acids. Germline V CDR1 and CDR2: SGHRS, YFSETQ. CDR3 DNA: TGCGCCAGCAGCTTGGAGGGAACGGGTGGCTACACCTTC. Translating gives CASSLEGTGGYTF.

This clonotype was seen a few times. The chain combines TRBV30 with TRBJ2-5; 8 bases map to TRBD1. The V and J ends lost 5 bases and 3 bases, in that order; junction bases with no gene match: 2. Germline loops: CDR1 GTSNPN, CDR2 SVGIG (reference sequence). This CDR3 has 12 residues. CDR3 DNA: TGTGCCTGGGAGGACAGGGAAGAGACCCAGTACTTC. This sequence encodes CAWEDREETQYF.

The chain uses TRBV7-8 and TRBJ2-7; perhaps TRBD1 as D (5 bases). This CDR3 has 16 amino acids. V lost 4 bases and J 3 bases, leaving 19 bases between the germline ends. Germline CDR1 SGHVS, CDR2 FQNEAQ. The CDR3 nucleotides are TGTGCCAGCAGCTCGCTTACAGGAGACAACGACTACGAGCAGTACTTC. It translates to CASSSLTGDNDYEQYF.

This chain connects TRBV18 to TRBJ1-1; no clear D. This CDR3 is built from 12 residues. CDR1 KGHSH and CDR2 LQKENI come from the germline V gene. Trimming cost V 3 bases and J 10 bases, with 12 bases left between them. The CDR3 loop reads CASSPDREGAFF. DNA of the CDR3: TGTGCCAGCTCACCCGATCGCGAAGGAGCTTTCTTT.

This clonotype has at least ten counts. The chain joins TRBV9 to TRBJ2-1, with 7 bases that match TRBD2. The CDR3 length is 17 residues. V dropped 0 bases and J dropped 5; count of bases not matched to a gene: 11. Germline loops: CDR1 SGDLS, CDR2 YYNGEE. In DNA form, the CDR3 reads TGTGCCAGCAGCGTAGACCCAGCAGGACTAGTGAACAATGAGCAGTTCTTC. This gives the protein CASSVDPAGLVNNEQFF.

The CDR3 region has the DNA TGTGCCAGCAGCGGTCGGGTCAATGAGCAGTTCTTC. This translates into CASSGRVNEQFF. This chain links TRBV5-4 with TRBJ2-1; D is ambiguous. The germline gives CDR1 SGHNT, CDR2 YYREEE (reference sequence). Trimming removed 4 bases at V and 6 bases at J, with 8 bases between. The CDR3 is made up of 12 amino acids.

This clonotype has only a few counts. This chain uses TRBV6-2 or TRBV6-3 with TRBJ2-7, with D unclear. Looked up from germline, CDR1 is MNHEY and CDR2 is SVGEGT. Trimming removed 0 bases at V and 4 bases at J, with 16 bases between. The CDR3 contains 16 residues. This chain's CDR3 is CASSYSRTSGDYEQYV. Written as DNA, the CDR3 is TGTGCCAGCAGTTACTCGAGGACGTCAGGCGATTACGAGCAGTACGTC.

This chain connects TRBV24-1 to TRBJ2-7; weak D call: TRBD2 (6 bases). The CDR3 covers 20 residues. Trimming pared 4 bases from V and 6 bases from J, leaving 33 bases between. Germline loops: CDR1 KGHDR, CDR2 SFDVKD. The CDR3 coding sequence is TGTGCCACCAGTGAGCTGACCTCCTATTCCGGGACTCCCAGAGGGCGCGAGCAGTACGTC. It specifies CATSELTSYSGTPRGREQYV.

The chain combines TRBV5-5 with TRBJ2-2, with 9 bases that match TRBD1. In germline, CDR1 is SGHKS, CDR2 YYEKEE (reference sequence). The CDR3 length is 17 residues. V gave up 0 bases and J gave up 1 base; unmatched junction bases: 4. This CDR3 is CASSLEPGQGNTGELFF. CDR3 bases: TGTGCCAGCAGCTTGGAGCCGGGACAGGGGAACACCGGGGAGCTGTTTTTT.

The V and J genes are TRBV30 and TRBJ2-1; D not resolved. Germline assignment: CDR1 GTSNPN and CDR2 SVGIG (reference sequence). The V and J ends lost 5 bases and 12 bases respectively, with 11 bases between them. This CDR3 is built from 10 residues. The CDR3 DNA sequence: TGTGCCTGGTCAGAGTGGAGGCAGTTCTTC. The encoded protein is CAWSEWRQFF.

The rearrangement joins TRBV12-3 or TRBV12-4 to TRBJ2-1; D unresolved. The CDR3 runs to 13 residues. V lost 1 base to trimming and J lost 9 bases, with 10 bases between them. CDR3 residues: CASSLVEVGEQFF. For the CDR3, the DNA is TGTGCCAGCAGTTTAGTAGAGGTGGGTGAGCAGTTCTTC.

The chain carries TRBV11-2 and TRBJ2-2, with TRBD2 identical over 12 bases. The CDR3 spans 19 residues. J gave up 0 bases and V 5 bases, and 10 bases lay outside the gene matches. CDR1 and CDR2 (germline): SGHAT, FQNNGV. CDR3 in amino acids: CASSLRLAGASPNTGELFF. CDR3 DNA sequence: TGTGCCAGCAGCCTACGACTAGCGGGGGCCTCTCCGAACACCGGGGAGCTGTTTTTT. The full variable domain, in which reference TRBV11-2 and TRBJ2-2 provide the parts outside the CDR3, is EAGVAQSPRYKIIEKRQSVAFWCNPISGHATLYWYQQILGQGPKLLIQFQNNGVVDDSQLPKDRFSAERLKGVDSTLKIQPAKLEDSAVYLCASSLRLAGASPNTGELFFGEGSRLTVL.